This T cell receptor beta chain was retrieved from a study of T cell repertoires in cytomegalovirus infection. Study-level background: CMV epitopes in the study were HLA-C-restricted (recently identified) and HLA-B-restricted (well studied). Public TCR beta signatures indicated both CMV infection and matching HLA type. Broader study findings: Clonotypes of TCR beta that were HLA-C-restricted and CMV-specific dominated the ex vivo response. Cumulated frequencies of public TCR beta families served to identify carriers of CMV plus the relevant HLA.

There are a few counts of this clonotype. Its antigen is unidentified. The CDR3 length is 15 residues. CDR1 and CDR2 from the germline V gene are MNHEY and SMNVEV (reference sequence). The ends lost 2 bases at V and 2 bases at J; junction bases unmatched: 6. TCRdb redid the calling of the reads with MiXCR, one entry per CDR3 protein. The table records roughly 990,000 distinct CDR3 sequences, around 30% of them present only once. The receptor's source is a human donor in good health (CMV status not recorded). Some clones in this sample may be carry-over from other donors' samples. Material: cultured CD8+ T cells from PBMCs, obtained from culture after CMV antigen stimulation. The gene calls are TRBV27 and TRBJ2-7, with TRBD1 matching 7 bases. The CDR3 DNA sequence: TGTGCCAGCAGTTTAAGAGGGGGCGCGACCTACGAGCAGTACGTC. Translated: CASSLRGGATYEQYV.